This TCR beta chain was documented in a study of glioma-infiltrating T cells after dendritic cell vaccination. Study context: Glioblastoma patients came from Phase I and II dendritic cell vaccination trials.

Germline V gene sequence: CDR1 MNHNS, CDR2 SASEGT. This CDR3 region has 18 residues. The V and J ends lost 3 bases and 5 bases respectively, with 24 bases between them. The primer mix had 60 V beta and 13 J beta primers. The data were produced by immunoSEQ multiplex PCR, yet TCRdb's version contains in-frame clones alone and is incomplete. The sample lists nearly 85,000 clones; approximately 90% were seen once. The clonotype comes from a human donor with glioblastoma. The gene calls are TRBV6-1 and TRBJ2-3; TRBD1 might be the D (6 bases). The input for sequencing was blood, taken before dendritic cell vaccination. The CDR3 loop reads CASSERTGTLSSRDTQYF. The CDR3 nucleotides read TGTGCCAGCAGTGAGCGTACCGGGACACTAAGTTCTCGAGATACGCAGTATTTT.